The subject of this entry is one T cell receptor (beta chain). The data are from a study of blood T cell repertoires in COVID-19. Study as a whole: COVID-19 samples collected from the United States, Italy and Spain covered acute and convalescent phases. In each case, the material was cDNA or gDNA derived from T cells, B-cell-depleted T cells, or PBMCs.

Patients of the Seattle cohort, enrolled during active infection, were followed longitudinally. Repertoires were generated with immunoSEQ multiplex PCR, while TCRdb's copy carries only in-frame clones and drops some. The sample consists of around 400,000 clones, about 89% of them appearing once. The TCR comes from a woman in her fifties or sixties with COVID-19, enrolled during active disease. Sequencing was done on a sample of peripheral blood.

The CDR3 coding sequence is TGTGCCAGTAGATTCCTTGGGGGAGGCGAGCAGTACTTC. It specifies CASRFLGGGEQYF. The chain carries TRBV19 and TRBJ2-7, with TRBD2 as a possible D gene (6 bases). Trimming took 6 bases from V and 6 from J, leaving 15 bases between them. Germline CDR1 is LNHDA and CDR2 is SQIVND (reference sequence). The CDR3 loop spans 13 amino acids.